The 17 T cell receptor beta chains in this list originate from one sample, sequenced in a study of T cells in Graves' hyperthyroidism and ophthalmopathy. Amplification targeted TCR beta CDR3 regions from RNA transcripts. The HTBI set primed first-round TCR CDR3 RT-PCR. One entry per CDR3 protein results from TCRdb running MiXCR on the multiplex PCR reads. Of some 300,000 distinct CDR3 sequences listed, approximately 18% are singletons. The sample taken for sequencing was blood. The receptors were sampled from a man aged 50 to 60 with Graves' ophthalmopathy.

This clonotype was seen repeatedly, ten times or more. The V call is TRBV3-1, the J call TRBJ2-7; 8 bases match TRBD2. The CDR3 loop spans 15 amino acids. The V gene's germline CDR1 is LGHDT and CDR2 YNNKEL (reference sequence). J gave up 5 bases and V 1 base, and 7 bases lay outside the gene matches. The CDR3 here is CASSQVWREADEQYF. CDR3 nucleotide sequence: TGTGCCAGCAGCCAAGTATGGCGGGAGGCTGACGAGCAGTACTTC.

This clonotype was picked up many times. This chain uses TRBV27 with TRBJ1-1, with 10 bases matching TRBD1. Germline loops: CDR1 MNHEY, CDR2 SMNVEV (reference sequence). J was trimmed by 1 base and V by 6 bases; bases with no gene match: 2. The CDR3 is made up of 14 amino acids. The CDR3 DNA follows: TGTGCCAGCAGACGACAGGGGGCGAACACTGAAGCTTTCTTT. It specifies CASRRQGANTEAFF.

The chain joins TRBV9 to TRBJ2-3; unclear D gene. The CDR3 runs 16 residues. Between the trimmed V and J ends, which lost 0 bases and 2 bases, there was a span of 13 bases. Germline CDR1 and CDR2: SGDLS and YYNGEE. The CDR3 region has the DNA TGTGCCAGCAGCGTAGGGTTGCGAGTACTCACAGATACGCAGTATTTT. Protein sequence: CASSVGLRVLTDTQYF. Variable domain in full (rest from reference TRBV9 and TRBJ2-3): DSGVTQTPKHLITATGQRVTLRCSPRSGDLSVYWYQQSLDQGLQFLIQYYNGEERAKGNILERFSAQQFPDLHSELNLSSLELGDSALYFCASSVGLRVLTDTQYFGPGTRLTVL.

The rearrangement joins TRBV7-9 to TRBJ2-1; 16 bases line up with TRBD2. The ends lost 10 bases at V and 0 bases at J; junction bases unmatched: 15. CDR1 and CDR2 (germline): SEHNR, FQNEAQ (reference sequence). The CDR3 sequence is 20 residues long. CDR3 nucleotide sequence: TGTGCCACCACTCAACCGGGACTAGCGGGAGGGCGGAGCTCCTACAATGAGCAGTTCTTC. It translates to CATTQPGLAGGRSSYNEQFF.

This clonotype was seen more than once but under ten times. CDR3 sequence (DNA): TGTGCCAGCAGCGAAACAGGGCCCGGGGAGCTGTTTTTT. Its protein is CASSETGPGELFF. The chain uses TRBV2 and TRBJ2-2; possible D gene TRBD1, 6 bases. CDR3 length: 13 amino acids. V was cut by 6 bases and J by 6 bases, with 11 bases left in between. CDR1 and CDR2 (germline): SNHLY, FYNNEI.

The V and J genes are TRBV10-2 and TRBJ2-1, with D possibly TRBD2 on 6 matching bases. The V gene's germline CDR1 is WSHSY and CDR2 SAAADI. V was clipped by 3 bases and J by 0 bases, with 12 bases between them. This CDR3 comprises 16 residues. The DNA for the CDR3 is TGCGCCAGCAGTGAAGGCCTAGCGCCCTCCTACAATGAGCAGTTCTTC. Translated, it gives CASSEGLAPSYNEQFF.

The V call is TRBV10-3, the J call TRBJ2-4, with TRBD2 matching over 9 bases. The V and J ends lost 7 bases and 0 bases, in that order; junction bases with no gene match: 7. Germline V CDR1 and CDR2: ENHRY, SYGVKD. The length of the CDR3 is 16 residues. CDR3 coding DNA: TGTGCCATCACCTATAGCGGGAGTTTAGCCAAAAACATTCAGTACTTC. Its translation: CAITYSGSLAKNIQYF.

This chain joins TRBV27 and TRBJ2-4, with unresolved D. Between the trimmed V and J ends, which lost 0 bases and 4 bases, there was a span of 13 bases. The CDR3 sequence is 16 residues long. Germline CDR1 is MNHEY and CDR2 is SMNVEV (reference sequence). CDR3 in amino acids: CASSLSGYSPKNIQYF. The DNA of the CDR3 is TGTGCCAGCAGTTTATCGGGGTACTCCCCAAAAAACATTCAGTACTTC.

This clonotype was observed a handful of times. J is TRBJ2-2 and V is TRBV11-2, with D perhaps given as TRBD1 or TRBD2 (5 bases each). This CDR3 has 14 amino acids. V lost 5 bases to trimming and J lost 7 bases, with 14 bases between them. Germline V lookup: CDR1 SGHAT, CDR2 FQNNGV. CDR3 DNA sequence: TGTGCCAGCAGCCCGACCGGGACCCGCGGGGAGCTGTTTTTT. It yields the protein CASSPTGTRGELFF.

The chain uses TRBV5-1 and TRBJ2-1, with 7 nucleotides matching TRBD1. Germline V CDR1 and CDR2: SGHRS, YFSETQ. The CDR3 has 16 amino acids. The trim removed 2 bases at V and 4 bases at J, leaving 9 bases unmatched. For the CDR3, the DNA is TGCGCCAGCAGCTTAAACAGGGGTGGACCTTACAATGAGCAGTTCTTC. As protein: CASSLNRGGPYNEQFF.

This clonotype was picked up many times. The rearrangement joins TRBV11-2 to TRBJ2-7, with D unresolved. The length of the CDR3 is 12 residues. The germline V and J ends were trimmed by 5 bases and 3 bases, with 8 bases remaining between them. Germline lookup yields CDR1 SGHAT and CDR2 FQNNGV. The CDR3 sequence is CASSPESYEQYF. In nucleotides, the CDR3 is TGTGCCAGCAGCCCTGAGAGCTACGAGCAGTACTTC.

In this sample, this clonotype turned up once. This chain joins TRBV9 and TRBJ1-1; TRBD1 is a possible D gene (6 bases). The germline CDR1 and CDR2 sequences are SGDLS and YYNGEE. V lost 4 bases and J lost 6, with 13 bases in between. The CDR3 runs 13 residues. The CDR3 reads CASSPRGAAEAFF. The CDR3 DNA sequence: TGTGCCAGCAGCCCCCGGGGGGCCGCTGAAGCTTTCTTT.

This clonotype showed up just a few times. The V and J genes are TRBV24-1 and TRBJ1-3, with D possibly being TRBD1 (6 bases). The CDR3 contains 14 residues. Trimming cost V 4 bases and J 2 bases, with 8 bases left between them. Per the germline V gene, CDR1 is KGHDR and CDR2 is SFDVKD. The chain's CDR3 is CATSEGQPGNTIYF. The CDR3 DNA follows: TGTGCCACCAGTGAGGGACAACCTGGAAACACCATATATTTT.

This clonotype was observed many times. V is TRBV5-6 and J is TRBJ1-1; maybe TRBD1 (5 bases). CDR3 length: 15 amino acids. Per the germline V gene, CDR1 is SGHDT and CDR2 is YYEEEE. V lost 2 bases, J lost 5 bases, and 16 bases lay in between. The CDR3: CASSFHGQMGTEAFF. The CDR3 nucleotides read TGTGCCAGCAGCTTCCACGGACAAATGGGGACTGAAGCTTTCTTT.

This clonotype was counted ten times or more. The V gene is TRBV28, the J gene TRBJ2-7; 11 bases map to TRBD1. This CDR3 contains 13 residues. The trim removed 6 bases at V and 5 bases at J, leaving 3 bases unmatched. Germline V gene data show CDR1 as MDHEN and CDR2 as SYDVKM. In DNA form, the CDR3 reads TGTGCCAGCAGCCGGGACAGGGGGGACGAGCAGTACTTC. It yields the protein CASSRDRGDEQYF.

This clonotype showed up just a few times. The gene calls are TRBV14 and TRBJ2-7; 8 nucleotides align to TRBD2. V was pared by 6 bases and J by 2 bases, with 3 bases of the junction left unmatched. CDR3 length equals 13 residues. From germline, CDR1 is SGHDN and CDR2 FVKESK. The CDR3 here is CASRVSGTYEQYF. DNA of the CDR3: TGTGCCAGCAGAGTTAGCGGGACCTACGAGCAGTACTTC.

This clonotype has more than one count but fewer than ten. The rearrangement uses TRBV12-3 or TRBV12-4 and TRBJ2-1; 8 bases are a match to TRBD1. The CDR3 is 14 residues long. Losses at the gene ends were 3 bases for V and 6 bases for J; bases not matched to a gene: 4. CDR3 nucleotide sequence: TGTGCCAGCAGTTTGGACAGGGTGGCCAATGAGCAGTTCTTC. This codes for CASSLDRVANEQFF.